This T cell receptor beta chain emerged from a study of T cells in Graves' hyperthyroidism and ophthalmopathy. RNA transcripts yielded amplified TCR beta CDR3 regions. Researchers ran a first-round RT-PCR on the TCR CDR3 using the HTBI primer set. TCRdb independently ran MiXCR on the multiplex PCR reads; one entry per CDR3 protein. The sample includes a few hundred thousand distinct CDR3 sequences, 15% to 20% of them seen just once. This clonotype was seen many times. Hyperthyroidism of Graves' type that showed no ophthalmopathy progression within 18 months was stable. Diagnoses rested on clinical symptoms, serum thyroxine and TRAb, thyroid ultrasound and orbital computed tomography. Sequenced input: blood. This sequence originates from a woman in her forties or fifties with Graves' hyperthyroidism.

The CDR3: CACNEGQSRRTEAFF. The DNA for the CDR3 is TGTGCCTGCAATGAGGGCCAGTCCAGACGCACTGAAGCTTTCTTT. The genes are TRBV30 and TRBJ1-1; D call uncertain. The germline V and J ends were trimmed by 6 bases and 4 bases, with 21 bases remaining between them. The germline CDR1 and CDR2 sequences are GTSNPN and SVGIG (reference sequence). The CDR3 covers 15 residues.